The 21 T cell receptor beta chains below were found in one sample sequenced in a study of cytotoxic CD8 clonotypes in ibrutinib-treated CLL. Sequenced by immunoSEQ multiplex PCR; TCRdb stores in-frame clones only, minus some. The sample includes some 150,000 clones, about three quarters of them seen just once. The specimen was PBMCs, collected after 24 months of ibrutinib treatment. These receptors were taken from a human donor with chronic lymphocytic leukemia.

This clone has only one observation. V and J are TRBV27 and TRBJ2-1; D might be TRBD1 (6 bases). Germline V gene sequence: CDR1 MNHEY, CDR2 SMNVEV (reference sequence). There are 16 residues in the CDR3. The V end lost 1 base, the J end lost 0 bases, and 10 bases lay between the germline ends. DNA of the CDR3: TGTGCCAGCAGTTTATTTGTCAGGGGCTCCTACAATGAGCAGTTCTTC. Protein sequence: CASSLFVRGSYNEQFF.

The chain joins TRBV29-1 to TRBJ2-3; D remains unclear. Germline CDR1 and CDR2: SQVTM and ANQGSEA. Between the trimmed V and J ends, which lost 3 bases and 2 bases, there was a span of 6 bases. This CDR3 is built from 12 residues. The CDR3: CSVDLYTDTQYF. CDR3 nucleotide sequence: TGCAGCGTTGATCTGTACACAGATACGCAGTATTTT.

This clone was recorded only once. The J gene is TRBJ2-2, the V gene TRBV5-5, with TRBD2 matching 7 bases. Per germline, CDR1 SGHKS and CDR2 YYEKEE (reference sequence). J was trimmed by 7 bases and V by 0 bases; bases with no gene match: 12. The CDR3 has 17 amino acids. In DNA form, the CDR3 reads TGTGCCAGCAGCTTGGGCCCCACCCTCCCGGGGGGCGGGGAGCTGTTTTTT. Translation gives CASSLGPTLPGGGELFF. The full variable domain, completed using reference TRBV5-5 and TRBJ2-2, is DAGVTQSPTHLIKTRGQQVTLRCSPISGHKSVSWYQQVLGQGPQFIFQYYEKEERGRGNFPDRFSARQFPNYSSELNVNALLLGDSALYLCASSLGPTLPGGGELFFGEGSRLTVL.

This sequence joins TRBV5-7 and TRBJ1-6; 7 bases map to TRBD1. TRBV5-7 is given ORF status, its function remaining uncertain. Trimming cost V 4 bases and J 1 base; bases outside gene matches: 14. CDR3 length: 19 residues. The CDR3 DNA reads as TGTGCCAGCAGCGGCCCCCGGGTGAGGGGGCTGTCCTATAATTCACCCCTCCACTTT. It specifies CASSGPRVRGLSYNSPLHF.

The genes are TRBV5-5 and TRBJ1-5; D unclear. Germline-derived CDR1 and CDR2 are SGHKS and YYEKEE (reference sequence). CDR3 length: 14 residues. V was cut by 3 bases and J by 9 bases, with 16 bases left in between. As DNA, the CDR3 is TGTGCCAGCAGCTCAGGACCGGACTCGGGGCCCCAGCATTTT. This sequence encodes CASSSGPDSGPQHF. Full variable domain (missing parts from reference TRBV5-5 and TRBJ1-5): DAGVTQSPTHLIKTRGQQVTLRCSPISGHKSVSWYQQVLGQGPQFIFQYYEKEERGRGNFPDRFSARQFPNYSSELNVNALLLGDSALYLCASSSGPDSGPQHFGDGTRLSIL.

CDR3 DNA sequence: TGTGCCAGCAGCCACACCAAACAAAGCGGGAGGGGGACAGATACGCAGTATTTT. Translation: CASSHTKQSGRGTDTQYF. The gene calls are TRBV7-2 and TRBJ2-3, with TRBD2 matching 10 bases. V was clipped by 5 bases and J by 3 bases; unmatched bases: 14. CDR1 and CDR2 (germline): SGHTA, FQGNSA. The CDR3 runs to 18 residues.

This clone was observed a handful of times. The chain links TRBV7-9 to TRBJ2-5, with 7 bases identical to TRBD2. This CDR3 has 15 residues. CDR1 is SEHNR, CDR2 FQNEAQ, per germline (reference sequence). V shed 1 base and J 1 base; nucleotides not matched to a gene: 3. Here the CDR3 reads CASSLVRGGQETQYF. The CDR3 nucleotides read TGTGCCAGCAGCTTAGTTCGCGGGGGCCAAGAGACCCAGTACTTC.

This chain joins TRBV6-5 and TRBJ2-7; weak D call: TRBD2 (5 bases). The germline CDR1 and CDR2 sequences are MNHEY and SVGAGI. Trimming removed 6 bases from V and 7 bases from J, with 10 bases in between. This CDR3 is 11 amino acids long. The CDR3 reads CASSQDWEQYF. CDR3 sequence (DNA): TGTGCCAGCAGCCAGGACTGGGAGCAGTACTTC.

This chain joins TRBV6-5 and TRBJ2-6, with a tentative D call TRBD2 (5 bases). The CDR3 is 13 residues long. The V and J ends lost 10 bases and 1 base respectively, with 8 bases between them. Germline CDR1 is MNHEY and CDR2 is SVGAGI. The chain's CDR3 is CATCGSGANVLTF. The DNA for the CDR3 is TGTGCCACCTGCGGGTCTGGGGCCAACGTCCTGACTTTC.

This chain uses TRBV2 with TRBJ1-5; D is perhaps TRBD1 (6 bases). With 0 bases removed from V and 7 bases from J, the gap between germline ends came to 13 bases. CDR1 SNHLY and CDR2 FYNNEI come from the germline V gene. The CDR3 spans 15 residues. The CDR3 DNA reads as TGTGCCAGCAGTGAAGCCCCCAGGGGATACCAGCCCCAGCATTTT. Amino acids: CASSEAPRGYQPQHF.

A few counts support this clone. The chain employs TRBV7-9 and TRBJ1-5; a weak D match, TRBD1 (5 bases). The CDR3 totals 15 residues. Germline-derived CDR1 and CDR2 are SEHNR and FQNEAQ (reference sequence). Trimming left V 5 bases short and J 5 bases short, with 16 bases between. CDR3 DNA sequence: TGTGCCAGCAGCCCCGGCGGGGGTTGGGATCAGCCCCAGCATTTT. Its protein product is CASSPGGGWDQPQHF.

There are a few counts of this clone. The V call is TRBV19, the J call TRBJ2-7; TRBD1 might be the D (5 bases). V gave up 4 bases and J gave up 2 bases, with 12 bases separating them. The germline CDR1 and CDR2 sequences are LNHDA and SQIVND (reference sequence). The CDR3 is 14 amino acids. In nucleotides, the CDR3 is TGTGCCAGTAGTACCCGGAAGGGGCCCTACGAGCAGTACTTC. It translates to CASSTRKGPYEQYF.

The chain carries TRBV19 and TRBJ1-2, with TRBD1 as a possible D gene (6 bases). The germline V gene encodes CDR1 LNHDA and CDR2 SQIVND (reference sequence). CDR3 length equals 13 residues. Deletions cut 10 bases from V and 4 bases from J, with 16 bases between. The CDR3 DNA reads TGTGCCACCGCAGACAGGCCCCTCTATGGCTACACCTTC. This codes for CATADRPLYGYTF.

In this sample, this clone turned up a few times. V and J are TRBV29-1 and TRBJ1-4; tentative D call: TRBD1 (5 bases). Between the trimmed V and J ends, which lost 1 base and 8 bases, there was a span of 5 bases. Germline V gene sequence: CDR1 SQVTM, CDR2 ANQGSEA. CDR3 length: 11 amino acids. The CDR3 bases are TGCAGCGTTGAAGGGGACGAAAAACTGTTTTTT. It translates to CSVEGDEKLFF. The whole variable domain, remainder taken from reference TRBV29-1 and TRBJ1-4, is SAVISQKPSRDICQRGTSLTIQCQVDSQVTMMFWYRQQPGQSLTLIATANQGSEATYESGFVIDKFPISRPNLTFSTLTVSNMSPEDSSIYLCSVEGDEKLFFGSGTQLSVL.

The CDR3 loop reads CASTPRQGRYEQYF. The CDR3 DNA sequence: TGTGCCAGCACCCCCAGACAGGGTCGCTACGAGCAGTACTTC. This chain uses TRBV6-6 with TRBJ2-7, with TRBD1 matching 7 bases. The CDR3 covers 14 residues. After removal of 7 bases from V and 3 bases from J, the junction contained 9 bases not matched to a gene. CDR1 and CDR2 (germline): MNHNY, SVGAGI (reference sequence).

The chain uses TRBV6-6 and TRBJ2-7; no clear D. V lost 3 bases to trimming and J lost 3 bases, with 9 bases between them. Germline V gene sequence: CDR1 MNHNY, CDR2 SVGAGI (reference sequence). The CDR3 totals 13 residues. The DNA of the CDR3 is TGTGCCAGCAGTTATGGGCAGAACTACGAGCAGTACTTC. It codes for CASSYGQNYEQYF.

The rearrangement links TRBV13 to TRBJ2-3; either TRBD1 or TRBD2 may supply D (5 bases each). The CDR3 spans 14 residues. Germline V lookup: CDR1 PRHDT, CDR2 FYEKMQ (reference sequence). V gave up 5 bases and J gave up 2 bases, with 11 bases separating them. DNA of the CDR3: TGTGCCAGCAGCCGGGACCTATACACAGATACGCAGTATTTT. This encodes CASSRDLYTDTQYF.

This clone was seen a handful of times. The chain employs TRBV9 and TRBJ2-3; perhaps TRBD2 as D (5 bases). This CDR3 comprises 13 residues. Germline V gene sequence: CDR1 SGDLS, CDR2 YYNGEE. V lost 3 bases, J lost 6 bases, and 11 bases lay in between. The CDR3 spells CASSAGLGDTQYF. In DNA form, the CDR3 reads TGTGCCAGCAGCGCCGGACTTGGGGATACGCAGTATTTT.

The rearrangement joins TRBV7-2 to TRBJ2-7, with a possible D match to TRBD2 (6 bases). The germline V gene encodes CDR1 SGHTA and CDR2 FQGNSA. V was pared by 5 bases and J by 2 bases, with 13 bases between. This CDR3 has 14 amino acids. The CDR3 coding sequence is TGTGCCAGCAGCCCCCCGGGAGCCCCCTACGAGCAGTACTTC. It translates to CASSPPGAPYEQYF. The full variable domain, in which reference TRBV7-2 and TRBJ2-7 provide the parts outside the CDR3, is GAGVSQSPSNKVTEKGKDVELRCDPISGHTALYWYRQSLGQGLEFLIYFQGNSAPDKSGLPSDRFSAERTGGSVSTLTIQRTQQEDSAVYLCASSPPGAPYEQYFGPGTRLTVT.

The chain joins TRBV28 to TRBJ1-4, with a tentative D call TRBD1 (6 bases). This CDR3 comprises 14 residues. Trimming left V 7 bases short and J 5 bases short, with 14 bases between. Germline CDR1 and CDR2: MDHEN and SYDVKM. CDR3 sequence: CASTEGGGNEKLFF. The CDR3 nucleotides read TGTGCCAGCACTGAGGGGGGGGGAAATGAAAAACTGTTTTTT.

The chain links TRBV7-8 to TRBJ2-1, with a possible D match to TRBD1 (5 bases). This CDR3 spans 13 amino acids. Trimming removed 3 bases at V and 12 bases at J, with 15 bases between. CDR1 and CDR2 from the germline V gene are SGHVS and FQNEAQ. CDR3: CASSLGQGISQFF. The CDR3 DNA reads TGTGCCAGCAGCTTGGGTCAGGGAATTTCGCAGTTCTTC. Looking up the rest from reference TRBV7-8 and TRBJ2-1 gives the full variable domain: GAGVSQSPRYKVAKRGQDVALRCDPISGHVSLFWYQQALGQGPEFLTYFQNEAQLDKSGLPSDRFFAERPEGSVSTLKIQRTQQEDSAVYLCASSLGQGISQFFGPGTRLTVL.